Included here is one TCR beta chain sequence, with context. Its antigen remains unknown. This sample is drawn from a study of cytomegalovirus exposure and HLA in healthy donors. Study-level results: In most subjects, TCR beta sequences reportedly gave accurate predictions of HLA-A and HLA-B alleles. Across donors, sequencing depth was assumed by presence/absence analyses to be roughly uniform. Indistinguishable V segments, including TRBV6-2 and TRBV6-3, were excluded. Apart from CMV serostatus, no immune exposure information was available.

The PCR employed 60 Vbeta primers together with 13 Jbeta primers. The assay was immunoSEQ multiplex PCR, and TCRdb's table has in-frame clones only and misses some. In all, the sample yields 200,000 to 250,000 clones. Trimming removed 8 bases from V and 6 bases from J, with 14 bases in between. This CDR3 has 13 residues. CDR1 is MNHNS and CDR2 is SASEGT in the germline V gene. This TCR was sampled from a girl aged 2-10 years in good health and CMV-seropositive. This chain connects TRBV6-1 to TRBJ2-1, with D perhaps matching TRBD2 (6 bases). What was sequenced was PBMCs. The CDR3 spells CASENSGRNEQFF. The CDR3 region has the DNA TGTGCCAGCGAGAATAGCGGCCGCAATGAGCAGTTCTTC.